Following are 32 T cell receptor beta chains from one sample sequenced in a study of identical twins. Using its own MiXCR run on the 5' RACE reads, TCRdb lists one record per CDR3 protein. This sample has 200,000 to 250,000 distinct CDR3 sequences, with 10% to 15% found just once. These data were also filed under a second study, of yellow fever vaccine responses in identical twins.

The specimen was memory (CD45RO+) T cells sorted from blood. These receptors came from a woman in her late teens or twenties in good health.

This clonotype has at least ten counts. The rearrangement links TRBV29-1 to TRBJ2-1; 8 bases agree with TRBD1. This CDR3 region has 14 residues. Germline CDR1 SQVTM, CDR2 ANQGSEA. Trimming took 7 bases from V and 6 from J; bases not matched to a gene: 11. The DNA for the CDR3 is TGCAGCGCCCCGACAGGGGAGGATGGCAATGAGCAGTTCTTC. This codes for CSAPTGEDGNEQFF.

This clonotype was seen a handful of times. The CDR3 sequence: CASGLPPGLAGTYYNEQFF. In DNA form, the CDR3 reads TGTGCTAGTGGCTTACCTCCGGGACTAGCGGGGACCTACTACAATGAGCAGTTCTTC. The V and J genes are TRBV12-5 and TRBJ2-1, with TRBD2 identical over 13 bases. This CDR3 has 19 amino acids. Germline trimming cut 6 bases from V and 3 bases from J; bases unmatched to any gene: 14. Germline V lookup: CDR1 LGHNT, CDR2 FRNRAP.

This clonotype occurred a few times. The rearrangement links TRBV7-2 to TRBJ2-3; D uncertain. Germline assignment: CDR1 SGHTA and CDR2 FQGNSA. This CDR3 comprises 13 residues. Trimming pared 6 bases from V and 10 bases from J, leaving 17 bases between. CDR3 protein: CASRGEGRTAQYF. The CDR3 DNA reads as TGTGCCAGCAGAGGAGAAGGCCGTACCGCGCAGTATTTT.

This clonotype was detected a few times. The chain's CDR3 is CASSKVPPGKGAKNIQYF. CDR3 coding DNA: TGTGCCAGCAGCAAAGTCCCCCCAGGAAAGGGAGCCAAAAACATTCAGTACTTC. The J gene is TRBJ2-4, the V gene TRBV21-1; the table's D call TRBD1 went unverified against the DNA. TRBV21-1 is a recognized pseudogene. CDR3 length equals 18 residues.

The V and J genes are TRBV20-1 and TRBJ2-1; no firm D call. This CDR3 spans 12 amino acids. Trimming stripped 1 base from V and 3 bases from J, with 4 bases between. Germline V lookup: CDR1 DFQATT, CDR2 SNEGSKA (reference sequence). The CDR3, as DNA: TGCAGTGCTAGAGTATTCTACAATGAGCAGTTCTTC. This translates into CSARVFYNEQFF.

This clonotype was seen more than once but under ten times. This chain joins TRBV19 and TRBJ2-3, with D possibly being TRBD1 (6 bases). V was shortened by 4 bases and J by 2 bases, with 13 bases between the two germline ends. CDR1 and CDR2 (germline): LNHDA, SQIVND (reference sequence). This CDR3 contains 15 residues. CDR3 sequence: CASSTTGHPTDTQYF. CDR3 DNA: TGTGCCAGTAGTACCACGGGACACCCCACAGATACGCAGTATTTT.

Ten or more counts support this clonotype. CDR3 in amino acids: CASSLSAEIQYF. The CDR3 nucleotides read TGTGCCAGCAGCTTATCAGCTGAGATTCAGTACTTC. The chain has TRBV7-2 and TRBJ2-4; D is unresolved. Trimming took 2 bases from V and 10 from J, leaving 9 bases between them. The germline V gene encodes CDR1 SGHTA and CDR2 FQGNSA. The CDR3 is 12 residues long. The complete variable domain, with remaining parts taken from reference TRBV7-2 and TRBJ2-4, reads GAGVSQSPSNKVTEKGKDVELRCDPISGHTALYWYRQSLGQGLEFLIYFQGNSAPDKSGLPSDRFSAERTGGSVSTLTIQRTQQEDSAVYLCASSLSAEIQYFGAGTRLSVL.

V gene TRBV2 combines with J gene TRBJ2-2; unclear D gene. The V gene lost 5 bases and the J gene lost 0 bases, with 13 bases spanning the gap. Germline CDR1 reads SNHLY; CDR2 reads FYNNEI. The CDR3 contains 16 residues. The CDR3 is CASSQRTFSNTGELFF. In DNA, the CDR3 is TGTGCCAGCAGTCAACGGACGTTTTCGAACACCGGGGAGCTGTTTTTT.

This rearrangement joins TRBV5-1 to TRBJ2-1; tentatively, D is TRBD2 (6 bases). This CDR3 region has 12 residues. The V gene's germline CDR1 is SGHRS and CDR2 YFSETQ. V was clipped by 4 bases and J by 9 bases, with 11 bases between them. CDR3 amino acids: CASSVDGGEQFF. The CDR3 region has the DNA TGCGCCAGCAGCGTGGACGGGGGTGAGCAGTTCTTC.

This clonotype was seen many times. The junction departs from germline at one end; a sequencing error may be responsible. The V and J genes are TRBV7-9 and TRBJ2-5; D is perhaps TRBD1 or TRBD2 (5 bases each). Germline V gene sequence: CDR1 SEHNR, CDR2 FQNEAQ (reference sequence). This CDR3 is built from 14 residues. The CDR3 DNA is TGTGCCAGCAGTTTAGCCGGGACGGAAGAGACCCAGTACTTC. The encoded protein is CASSLAGTEETQYF.

A few counts support this clonotype. The chain employs TRBV7-8 and TRBJ1-1; D is unclear. This CDR3 region has 14 residues. Germline loops: CDR1 SGHVS, CDR2 FQNEAQ. Trimming took off 4 bases at V and 2 bases at J, with 11 bases between the two ends. CDR3 amino acids: CASSYPAKNTEAFF. CDR3 nucleotides: TGTGCCAGCAGCTATCCAGCAAAAAACACTGAAGCTTTCTTT.

This clonotype was counted a few times. V usage is TRBV5-5 and J usage is TRBJ2-1; 10 bases are shared with TRBD1. The CDR3 is made up of 17 amino acids. The V and J ends lost 4 bases and 7 bases, in that order; junction bases with no gene match: 14. Germline CDR1 reads SGHKS; CDR2 reads YYEKEE (reference sequence). CDR3 nucleotides: TGTGCCAGCAGCCCCCTTCAGACAGGGGGCATGAGGAATGAGCAGTTCTTC. Protein product: CASSPLQTGGMRNEQFF.

This clonotype has a count of ten or more. The V gene is TRBV5-1, the J gene TRBJ2-7; 9 bases agree with TRBD2. J was trimmed by 4 bases and V by 1 base; bases with no gene match: 6. Germline V gene lookup returns CDR1 SGHRS and CDR2 YFSETQ. The CDR3 is 15 amino acids. The CDR3 loop is CASSLISGRGYEQYF. CDR3 bases: TGCGCCAGCAGCTTGATTAGCGGGAGAGGGTACGAGCAGTACTTC.

Written as DNA, the CDR3 is TGTGCCAGCAGTTCCTTGACCTACAATGAGCAGTTCTTC. Its protein product is CASSSLTYNEQFF. This chain links TRBV6-5 with TRBJ2-1, with D unresolved. The CDR3 runs 13 residues. CDR1 is MNHEY, CDR2 SVGAGI, per germline. V lost 4 bases, J lost 2 bases, and 6 bases lay in between.

The V gene is TRBV20-1, the J gene TRBJ1-1; D uncertain. The V gene's germline CDR1 is DFQATT and CDR2 SNEGSKA (reference sequence). This CDR3 is built from 13 residues. The V gene lost 3 bases and the J gene lost 6 bases, with 14 bases spanning the gap. The CDR3 DNA sequence: TGCAGTGCTAGCCCCGGACGGTACTCTGAAGCTTTCTTT. The encoded protein is CSASPGRYSEAFF.

This clonotype was seen more than once but under ten times. The chain uses TRBV6-1 and TRBJ2-7, with 12 bases identical to TRBD1. Per germline, CDR1 MNHNS and CDR2 SASEGT. V dropped 3 bases and J dropped 5; count of bases not matched to a gene: 8. CDR3 size: 16 residues. In nucleotides, the CDR3 is TGTGCCAGCAGTGATTTGGTGGGACAGGGGGCCCACGAGCAGTACTTC. It specifies CASSDLVGQGAHEQYF.

This clonotype was counted ten times or more. The rearrangement links TRBV20-1 to TRBJ1-6; D remains ambiguous. Germline CDR1 and CDR2: DFQATT and SNEGSKA (reference sequence). V was trimmed by 2 bases and J by 5 bases, leaving 13 bases between them. The CDR3 length is 15 residues. The CDR3 bases are TGCAGTGCTAGACGGTTGGCGGCCGATAATTCACCCCTCCACTTT. This sequence encodes CSARRLAADNSPLHF.

This clonotype occurred many times. This chain links TRBV27 with TRBJ2-3; possibly TRBD2 for D (6 bases). Trimming stripped 6 bases from V and 0 bases from J, with 10 bases between. The CDR3 covers 14 residues. Germline-derived CDR1 and CDR2 are MNHEY and SMNVEV (reference sequence). This CDR3 reads CASSFGTSTDTQYF. CDR3 in DNA: TGTGCCAGCAGCTTTGGGACTAGCACAGATACGCAGTATTTT.

The V gene is TRBV30, the J gene TRBJ2-1; D ambiguous. The germline CDR1 and CDR2 sequences are GTSNPN and SVGIG (reference sequence). Deletions cut 0 bases from V and 8 bases from J, with 14 bases between. The CDR3 is 14 amino acids. The CDR3 DNA reads as TGTGCCTGGAGTGTACAGCTCCTAGTCGATGAGCAGTTCTTC. This sequence encodes CAWSVQLLVDEQFF.

This clonotype was observed many times. The chain has TRBV7-8 and TRBJ2-1; TRBD2 aligns across 8 bases. With V trimmed by 1 base and J by 0 bases, 8 bases remained unmatched. Germline CDR1 SGHVS, CDR2 FQNEAQ. The CDR3 is made up of 18 amino acids. The CDR3 region is CASSLGFRGGSSYNEQFF. DNA for the CDR3: TGTGCCAGCAGCTTAGGGTTTCGGGGGGGGAGCTCCTACAATGAGCAGTTCTTC.

This clonotype was seen repeatedly, ten times or more. The J gene is TRBJ2-7, the V gene TRBV5-1; perhaps TRBD1 as D (6 bases). V lost 4 bases and J lost 4, with 18 bases in between. This CDR3 region has 15 residues. The germline V gene encodes CDR1 SGHRS and CDR2 YFSETQ. The CDR3: CASSPGKDRGYEQYF. The CDR3 DNA follows: TGCGCCAGCAGCCCTGGGAAGGACAGAGGATACGAGCAGTACTTC.

This clonotype was detected many times. The J gene is TRBJ1-1, the V gene TRBV20-1; TRBD1 matches at 8 bases. The germline CDR1 and CDR2 sequences are DFQATT and SNEGSKA (reference sequence). This CDR3 spans 14 amino acids. Trimming at V came to 5 bases and at J to 3 bases, leaving 8 bases not matched to a gene. This CDR3 is CSALNRGGDTEAFF. The DNA of the CDR3 is TGCAGTGCTTTGAACAGGGGGGGTGACACTGAAGCTTTCTTT.

There are many counts of this clonotype. V usage is TRBV4-3 and J usage is TRBJ2-1; no reliable D call. The CDR3 loop spans 16 amino acids. Per germline, CDR1 LGHNA and CDR2 YSLEER. V was trimmed by 5 bases and J by 4 bases, leaving 18 bases between them. The CDR3, as DNA: TGCGCCAGCAGCTCTCGACTGGCGCAATCTTACAATGAGCAGTTCTTC. It is translated as CASSSRLAQSYNEQFF.

This clonotype occurred a few times. The chain combines TRBV29-1 with TRBJ2-1; TRBD2 matches 8 bases. Germline CDR1 and CDR2: SQVTM and ANQGSEA. Unmatched junction bases numbered 7, after V lost 5 bases and J lost 7 bases. This CDR3 has 13 residues. The CDR3 region is CSVRVAGYNEQFF. The CDR3 DNA reads TGCAGCGTTCGGGTAGCGGGATATAATGAGCAGTTCTTC.

J is TRBJ2-7 and V is TRBV9; D gene unclear. From germline, CDR1 is SGDLS and CDR2 YYNGEE. The CDR3 sequence is 14 residues long. The germline V and J ends were trimmed by 0 bases and 0 bases, with 7 bases remaining between them. The CDR3 spells CASSVADISYEQYF. In DNA, the CDR3 is TGTGCCAGCAGCGTAGCCGATATCTCCTACGAGCAGTACTTC.

J is TRBJ2-5 and V is TRBV6-5, with 10 bases fitting TRBD2. The CDR3 totals 15 residues. The V and J ends lost 4 bases and 1 base, in that order; junction bases with no gene match: 3. CDR1 is MNHEY, CDR2 SVGAGI, per germline. The CDR3 spells CASSSSGSPQETQYF. The CDR3 DNA is TGTGCCAGCAGTTCTAGCGGGAGTCCCCAAGAGACCCAGTACTTC.

The CDR3 nucleotides read TGTGCCAGCAGTCAGGGGAGTGGGGCGCAGTATTTT. As protein: CASSQGSGAQYF. The chain employs TRBV6-4 and TRBJ2-3; a possible D gene is TRBD1 (6 bases). Trimming cost V 5 bases and J 10 bases, with 13 bases left between them. Germline V lookup: CDR1 MRHNA, CDR2 SNTAGT. The CDR3 has 12 residues.

This clonotype was recorded a few times. The gene calls are TRBV7-9 and TRBJ1-1; D unresolved. Per the germline V gene, CDR1 is SEHNR and CDR2 is FQNEAQ (reference sequence). The V end lost 2 bases, the J end lost 4 bases, and 11 bases lay between the germline ends. The CDR3 is made up of 14 amino acids. The CDR3: CASSLKAKGTEAFF. The CDR3 nucleotides are TGTGCCAGCAGCTTAAAGGCCAAAGGCACTGAAGCTTTCTTT.

The chain uses TRBV5-1 and TRBJ2-2; possible D gene TRBD2, 5 bases. V shed 2 bases and J shed 1 base, with 9 bases lying between them. This CDR3 region has 15 residues. Per germline, CDR1 SGHRS and CDR2 YFSETQ. The CDR3 sequence: CASSLAALNTGELFF. The DNA for the CDR3 is TGCGCCAGCAGCTTAGCGGCGTTGAACACCGGGGAGCTGTTTTTT. Full variable domain (missing parts from reference TRBV5-1 and TRBJ2-2): KAGVTQTPRYLIKTRGQQVTLSCSPISGHRSVSWYQQTPGQGLQFLFEYFSETQRNKGNFPGRFSGRQFSNSRSEMNVSTLELGDSALYLCASSLAALNTGELFFGEGSRLTVL.

The chain uses TRBV18 and TRBJ2-7; D is undetermined. Germline V CDR1 and CDR2: KGHSH, LQKENI. V was clipped by 1 base and J by 7 bases, with 8 bases between them. CDR3 length: 12 residues. The CDR3, as DNA: TGTGCCAGCTCACCACAGGCGGAGGAGCAGTACTTC. This gives the protein CASSPQAEEQYF.

This chain uses TRBV20-1 with TRBJ2-1; TRBD2 agrees at 10 bases. Per germline, CDR1 DFQATT and CDR2 SNEGSKA (reference sequence). The CDR3 has 16 amino acids. V lost 8 bases and J lost 6; bases outside the gene matches: 16. The CDR3 is CSSTWAASGRSNEQFF. The CDR3 DNA follows: TGCAGTTCAACTTGGGCGGCTAGCGGGAGATCCAATGAGCAGTTCTTC.

Many counts were recorded for this clonotype. This chain joins TRBV6-2 or TRBV6-3 and TRBJ2-2; D is uncertain. CDR1 is MNHEY and CDR2 is SVGEGT in the germline V gene. The CDR3 extends over 14 amino acids. Trimming pared 8 bases from V and 0 bases from J, leaving 10 bases between. CDR3 amino acids: CASEIQANTGELFF. CDR3 DNA sequence: TGTGCCAGCGAAATCCAGGCGAACACCGGGGAGCTGTTTTTT.